These 26 T cell receptor beta chains were sequenced from one sample in a study of blood T cell repertoires in COVID-19. TCRdb's table, derived via immunoSEQ multiplex PCR, lists solely in-frame clones and lacks some. The repertoire holds 65,000 to 85,000 clones, with 75% to 95% as singletons. Input material: peripheral blood. These receptors all come from a human donor in a cohort sampled during active COVID-19.

The chain carries TRBV28 and TRBJ1-2; D call uncertain. The CDR3 runs 11 residues. V was clipped by 5 bases and J by 4 bases, with 5 bases between them. Germline V lookup: CDR1 MDHEN, CDR2 SYDVKM. The CDR3 sequence is CASSNIYGYTF. CDR3 coding DNA: TGTGCCAGCAGTAATATCTATGGCTACACCTTC.

The chain employs TRBV2 and TRBJ1-2; 9 bases are a match to TRBD1. The V segment lost 6 bases and the J segment 3 bases; nucleotides outside the gene matches: 5. The CDR3 is made up of 14 amino acids. Germline V CDR1 and CDR2: SNHLY, FYNNEI. The CDR3 region is CASRDRGFDYGYTF. DNA of the CDR3: TGTGCCAGCAGGGACAGGGGATTTGACTATGGCTACACCTTC. Full variable domain (missing parts from reference TRBV2 and TRBJ1-2): EPEVTQTPSHQVTQMGQEVILRCVPISNHLYFYWYRQILGQKVEFLVSFYNNEISEKSEIFDDQFSVERPDGSNFTLKIRSTKLEDSAMYFCASRDRGFDYGYTFGSGTRLTVV.

V and J are TRBV7-9 and TRBJ2-7; weak D call: TRBD1 (5 bases). This CDR3 contains 14 residues. CDR1 is SEHNR and CDR2 is FQNEAQ in the germline V gene (reference sequence). With 4 bases removed from V and 1 base from J, the gap between germline ends came to 11 bases. The CDR3 DNA reads TGTGCCAGCAGCTCCAGACAGTTTTCCTACGAGCAGTACTTC. It yields the protein CASSSRQFSYEQYF.

The rearrangement links TRBV7-8 to TRBJ1-4, with TRBD1 matching over 7 bases. The V gene end was trimmed by 3 bases and the J gene end by 6 bases; junction bases not matched to a gene: 7. Germline CDR1 is SGHVS and CDR2 is FQNEAQ. The CDR3 has 15 residues. CDR3 sequence: CASSFRQGRDEKLFF. CDR3 bases: TGTGCCAGCAGCTTTCGACAGGGAAGGGATGAAAAACTGTTTTTT.

The chain is built from TRBV18 and TRBJ2-5; D remains unclear. Germline V gene data show CDR1 as KGHSH and CDR2 as LQKENI. The CDR3 sequence is 15 residues long. V lost 1 base and J lost 5, with 14 bases in between. CDR3 protein: CASSPLSGGPETQYF. The CDR3 nucleotides are TGTGCCAGCTCACCACTTTCTGGCGGCCCCGAGACCCAGTACTTC.

The gene calls are TRBV4-1 and TRBJ1-1; TRBD1 is a possible D gene (6 bases). With 0 bases removed from V and 5 bases from J, the gap between germline ends came to 16 bases. The CDR3 is made up of 16 amino acids. Looked up from germline, CDR1 is MGHRA and CDR2 is YSYEKL. The CDR3 DNA sequence: TGCGCCAGCAGCCAAGAAGTGTGGGGGCACGGTACTGAAGCTTTCTTT. Residues: CASSQEVWGHGTEAFF.

This clone was recorded a few times. The chain combines TRBV7-6 with TRBJ2-1, with 11 bases aligning to TRBD2. V was pared by 5 bases and J by 10 bases, with 13 bases of the junction left unmatched. The CDR3 is 16 residues long. Germline loops: CDR1 SGHVS, CDR2 FNYEAQ. The CDR3 sequence is CASSQSTSGKVREQFF. The CDR3 DNA is TGTGCCAGCAGCCAATCGACTAGCGGGAAGGTGAGGGAGCAGTTCTTC.

This clone appeared a single time. The chain carries TRBV11-2 and TRBJ2-5; 7 positions match TRBD2. V trimming: 2 bases; J trimming: 5 bases; junction bases outside the gene matches: 8. This CDR3 contains 15 residues. The germline V gene encodes CDR1 SGHAT and CDR2 FQNNGV. The CDR3 region is CASSLSTGGGETQYF. CDR3 sequence (DNA): TGTGCCAGCAGCTTATCTACGGGGGGAGGGGAGACCCAGTACTTC.

The count of this clone is one. V gene TRBV5-1 combines with J gene TRBJ2-2; possible D gene TRBD1, 6 bases. V lost 0 bases, J lost 4 bases, and 10 bases lay in between. Germline CDR1 is SGHRS and CDR2 is YFSETQ. This CDR3 region has 15 residues. This chain's CDR3 is CASSLARGGTGELFF. The DNA of the CDR3 is TGCGCCAGCAGCTTGGCCAGGGGTGGCACCGGGGAGCTGTTTTTT.

The rearrangement uses TRBV7-2 and TRBJ2-3; 7 nucleotides agree with TRBD1. The ends lost 1 base at V and 0 bases at J; junction bases unmatched: 7. Germline CDR1 reads SGHTA; CDR2 reads FQGNSA. This CDR3 has 17 residues. CDR3 in DNA: TGTGCCAGCAGCTTAGGCGGTGGGACAGCTAGCACAGATACGCAGTATTTT. This codes for CASSLGGGTASTDTQYF.

J is TRBJ2-3 and V is TRBV19, with TRBD1 identical over 7 bases. The CDR3 is made up of 15 amino acids. Germline V lookup: CDR1 LNHDA, CDR2 SQIVND (reference sequence). The J segment lost 2 bases and the V segment lost 3 bases, leaving 5 bases of the junction unmatched. This chain's CDR3 is CASSMTGTFTDTQYF. CDR3 nucleotide sequence: TGTGCCAGTAGTATGACAGGGACCTTCACAGATACGCAGTATTTT.

The chain links TRBV28 to TRBJ1-3; D possibly corresponds to TRBD1 (5 bases). The germline V gene has CDR1 MDHEN and CDR2 SYDVKM. V was shortened by 2 bases and J by 2 bases, with 13 bases between the two germline ends. The CDR3 spans 16 residues. The CDR3 DNA reads as TGTGCCAGCAGTTTAAGGGCCAGGGTCGCTGGAAACACCATATATTTT. Translating gives CASSLRARVAGNTIYF.

This chain joins TRBV24-1 and TRBJ2-3, with TRBD2 identical over 10 bases. V gave up 4 bases and J gave up 1 base; unmatched junction bases: 7. Germline V gene data show CDR1 as KGHDR and CDR2 as SFDVKD. The CDR3 has 17 amino acids. CDR3 amino acids: CATSDPDLAGGTDTQYF. The CDR3 DNA reads TGTGCCACCAGTGACCCCGATCTAGCGGGGGGCACAGATACGCAGTATTTT.

The chain uses TRBV4-2 and TRBJ1-1; 11 bases are shared with TRBD1. After removal of 1 base from V and 0 bases from J, the junction contained 1 base not matched to a gene. Germline V gene lookup returns CDR1 LGHNA and CDR2 YNFKEQ. The CDR3 has 16 residues. CDR3: CASSQGDRGVNTEAFF. The CDR3 DNA is TGTGCCAGCAGCCAAGGGGACAGGGGGGTGAACACTGAAGCTTTCTTT.

This sequence joins TRBV18 and TRBJ2-5; D possibly corresponds to TRBD1 (5 bases). The germline V gene encodes CDR1 KGHSH and CDR2 LQKENI. Trimming left V 2 bases short and J 1 base short, with 8 bases between. The CDR3 extends over 14 amino acids. The CDR3 region is CASSPVQGQETQYF. CDR3 bases: TGTGCCAGCTCACCAGTCCAGGGCCAAGAGACCCAGTACTTC.

This chain links TRBV2 with TRBJ1-3; D call uncertain. The CDR3 has 16 residues. V lost 5 bases and J 0 bases, leaving 14 bases between the germline ends. Germline V gene data show CDR1 as SNHLY and CDR2 as FYNNEI. This CDR3 reads CASSPLGRRSGNTIYF. The CDR3 DNA reads as TGTGCCAGCAGTCCGTTGGGCAGGCGCTCTGGAAACACCATATATTTT.

The chain employs TRBV19 and TRBJ1-5; 8 nucleotides line up with TRBD1. Germline lookup yields CDR1 LNHDA and CDR2 SQIVND (reference sequence). With 7 bases clipped from V and 1 base from J, the junction kept 6 bases outside the gene matches. The length of the CDR3 is 15 residues. CDR3 in DNA: TGTGCCAGTAAGACAGGGGAAAACAGCAATCAGCCCCAGCATTTT. The encoded protein is CASKTGENSNQPQHF.

This chain connects TRBV4-1 to TRBJ2-7; 7 bases map to TRBD2. Germline V CDR1 and CDR2: MGHRA, YSYEKL. With V trimmed by 4 bases and J by 2 bases, 5 bases remained unmatched. The CDR3 has 14 amino acids. CDR3 nucleotide sequence: TGCGCCAGCAGCCCTGGACTAGAACCCTACGAGCAGTACTTC. It translates to CASSPGLEPYEQYF.

The count of this clone is one. The rearrangement links TRBV27 to TRBJ2-3; 7 bases are shared with TRBD2. J was trimmed by 4 bases and V by 7 bases; bases with no gene match: 5. The CDR3 is 13 amino acids. In germline, CDR1 is MNHEY, CDR2 SMNVEV (reference sequence). CDR3 amino acids: CASTLRGADTQYF. CDR3 nucleotide sequence: TGTGCCAGCACCTTACGGGGGGCAGATACGCAGTATTTT.

The V gene is TRBV27, the J gene TRBJ1-5; 9 bases map to TRBD1. CDR1 MNHEY and CDR2 SMNVEV come from the germline V gene (reference sequence). V lost 6 bases to trimming and J lost 2 bases; unmatched junction nucleotides: 5. The CDR3 is 15 residues long. CDR3 protein: CASRPGQGRNQPQHF. The CDR3 DNA reads as TGTGCCAGCAGGCCGGGACAGGGCCGCAATCAGCCCCAGCATTTT.

V usage is TRBV15 and J usage is TRBJ1-4, with TRBD1 identical over 7 bases. This CDR3 spans 14 amino acids. Germline CDR1 and CDR2: LNHNV and YYDKDF (reference sequence). J gave up 5 bases and V 0 bases, and 0 bases lay outside the gene matches. CDR3 residues: CATSRDRGNEKLFF. DNA for the CDR3: TGTGCCACCAGCAGAGACAGGGGGAATGAAAAACTGTTTTTT.

This chain links TRBV19 with TRBJ2-7; D possibly corresponds to TRBD1 (6 bases). V was cut by 5 bases and J by 7 bases, with 9 bases left in between. CDR1 LNHDA and CDR2 SQIVND come from the germline V gene (reference sequence). This CDR3 region has 11 residues. The CDR3 spells CASSLGQEQYF. CDR3 sequence (DNA): TGTGCCAGTAGTCTAGGACAGGAGCAGTACTTC.

This clone occurred once. The chain employs TRBV6-5 and TRBJ1-4; D is perhaps TRBD1 (5 bases). Trimming stripped 6 bases from V and 7 bases from J, with 15 bases between. Germline values: CDR1 MNHEY, CDR2 SVGAGI. The CDR3 is made up of 14 amino acids. CDR3 in DNA: TGTGCCAGCAGCTCCCCTGGGGGGAGTGAAAAACTGTTTTTT. Protein sequence: CASSSPGGSEKLFF.

CDR3 region: CASSSRTGGPYGYTF. CDR3 coding DNA: TGTGCCAGCAGCTCCAGGACAGGGGGCCCCTATGGCTACACCTTC. The rearrangement uses TRBV7-9 and TRBJ1-2; 11 nucleotides match TRBD1. The CDR3 is made up of 15 amino acids. Germline V gives CDR1 SEHNR, CDR2 FQNEAQ (reference sequence). V lost 4 bases and J lost 4; bases outside the gene matches: 5. Combining the CDR3 with reference TRBV7-9 and TRBJ1-2 gives the whole variable domain DTGVSQNPRHKITKRGQNVTFRCDPISEHNRLYWYRQTLGQGPEFLTYFQNEAQLEKSRLLSDRFSAERPKGSFSTLEIQRTEQGDSAMYLCASSSRTGGPYGYTFGSGTRLTVV.

V usage is TRBV21-1 and J usage is TRBJ1-2. TRBV21-1 is flagged as a pseudogene. This CDR3 has 10 amino acids. CDR3 amino acids: CASRFYGYTF. The CDR3 nucleotides read TGTGCCAGCCGGTTCTATGGCTACACCTTC.

The V call is TRBV29-1, the J call TRBJ1-1, with D possibly being TRBD1 (6 bases). The CDR3 has 13 amino acids. CDR1 SQVTM and CDR2 ANQGSEA come from the germline V gene. V lost 0 bases, J lost 5 bases, and 10 bases lay in between. The CDR3 nucleotides are TGCAGCGTTGAAGAAGGGGGTGGGACTGAAGCTTTCTTT. Its protein product is CSVEEGGGTEAFF. Full variable domain (missing parts from reference TRBV29-1 and TRBJ1-1): SAVISQKPSRDICQRGTSLTIQCQVDSQVTMMFWYRQQPGQSLTLIATANQGSEATYESGFVIDKFPISRPNLTFSTLTVSNMSPEDSSIYLCSVEEGGGTEAFFGQGTRLTVV.